The rows below give T cell receptor beta chains drawn from one sample of a study of CD8+ T cells in alopecia areata. This table comes from immunoSEQ multiplex PCR, and its TCRdb copy is limited to in-frame clones, with some not included. Altogether around 35,000 clones are present, around 50% being singletons, with the ten largest covering under 40%. Sequences were obtained from NKG2D-high CD8+ T cells sorted from blood. These TCRs come from a human donor with alopecia areata. Both conserved end residues are part of each CDR3. The D gene is left open where the match is weak. Only some rows state a clone size, as once, few, many or a class for expanded clones.

clone_size	v_call	j_call	d_call	cdr3_aa	cdr3_nt
few	TRBV14	TRBJ1-1	-	CASSQDPLTTGGTEAFF	TGTGCCAGCAGCCAAGATCCCCTGACGACAGGCGGGACTGAAGCTTTCTTT
-	TRBV20-1	TRBJ1-1	-	CSASRTEAFF	TGCAGTGCTAGCCGGACTGAAGCTTTCTTT
-	TRBV6-6	TRBJ2-7	-	CASSSRRGLNEQYF	TGTGCCAGCAGTTCCCGCCGGGGGTTGAACGAGCAGTACTTC
few	TRBV29-1	TRBJ2-7	-	CSVEVGVSTYEQYF	TGCAGCGTTGAAGTAGGGGTCAGCACCTACGAGCAGTACTTC
-	TRBV21-1	TRBJ2-5	-	CASSKGTAQETQYF	TGTGCCAGCAGCAAAGGGACAGCACAAGAGACCCAGTACTTC
-	TRBV29-1	TRBJ1-2	-	CSALWQGHYGYTF	TGCAGCGCTCTCTGGCAGGGGCACTATGGCTACACCTTC
-	TRBV13	TRBJ2-3	TRBD2	CASSLRSELAGGDTQYF	TGTGCCAGCAGCTTGCGATCTGAACTAGCGGGGGGAGATACGCAGTATTTT
few	TRBV4-3	TRBJ1-2	TRBD1	CASSQTRTGRTNYGYTF	TGCGCCAGCAGCCAGACTCGGACAGGGCGAACTAACTATGGCTACACCTTC
few	TRBV19	TRBJ2-1	-	CASSIGTRGSYNEQFF	TGTGCCAGTAGTATAGGAACCAGGGGTTCCTACAATGAGCAGTTCTTC
-	TRBV30	TRBJ2-5	-	CAWSVGQKYQETQYF	TGTGCCTGGAGTGTCGGACAGAAGTACCAAGAGACCCAGTACTTC
once	TRBV14	TRBJ1-2	-	CASSQVGVGDHYGYTF	TGTGCCAGCAGCCAAGTCGGGGTAGGGGATCACTATGGCTACACCTTC